The 2 T cell receptor beta chains in this list originate from one sample, sequenced in a study of T cell responses to AZD1222 COVID-19 vaccine. Some clones are missing from TCRdb's copy, which holds only in-frame ones; the method was immunoSEQ multiplex PCR. The profile covers over 85,000 clones, with around 81% appearing a single time and around 4.6% taken by the ten largest. The specimen comprised peripheral blood, sampled on day 0 of AZD1222 vaccination. These TCRs come from an adult in good health.

The chain links TRBV3-1 (or the pseudogene TRBV3-2) to TRBJ1-4; D gene ambiguous. Germline CDR1 is LGHDT and CDR2 is YNNKEL (reference sequence). This CDR3 is built from 15 residues. Trimming shortened V by 6 bases and J by 4 bases, and 15 bases separated the two germline ends. The CDR3 spells CASRTNTDHNEKLFF. The CDR3 coding sequence is TGTGCCAGCAGGACTAACACGGACCATAATGAAAAACTGTTTTTT.

The table lists this clone with a few counts. The rearrangement uses TRBV28 and TRBJ1-5, with 8 bases lining up with TRBD1. There are 13 residues in the CDR3. V was clipped by 8 bases and J by 2 bases; unmatched bases: 2. CDR1 and CDR2 from the germline V gene are MDHEN and SYDVKM. The CDR3 reads CASDRGRNQPQHF. DNA for the CDR3: TGTGCCAGCGACAGGGGCCGCAATCAGCCCCAGCATTTT.